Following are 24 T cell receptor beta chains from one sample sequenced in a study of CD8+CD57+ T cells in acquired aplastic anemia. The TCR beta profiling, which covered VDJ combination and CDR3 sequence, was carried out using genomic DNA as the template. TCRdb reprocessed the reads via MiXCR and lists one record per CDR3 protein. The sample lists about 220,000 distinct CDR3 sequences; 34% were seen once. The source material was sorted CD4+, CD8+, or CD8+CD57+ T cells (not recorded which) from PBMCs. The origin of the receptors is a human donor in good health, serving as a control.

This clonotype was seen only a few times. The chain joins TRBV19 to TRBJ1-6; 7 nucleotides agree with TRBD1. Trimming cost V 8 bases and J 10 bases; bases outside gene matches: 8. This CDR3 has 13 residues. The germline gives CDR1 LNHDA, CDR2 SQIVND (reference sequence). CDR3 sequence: CASCRDRGSPLHF. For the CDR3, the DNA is TGTGCCAGTTGCAGGGACAGAGGATCACCCCTCCACTTT.

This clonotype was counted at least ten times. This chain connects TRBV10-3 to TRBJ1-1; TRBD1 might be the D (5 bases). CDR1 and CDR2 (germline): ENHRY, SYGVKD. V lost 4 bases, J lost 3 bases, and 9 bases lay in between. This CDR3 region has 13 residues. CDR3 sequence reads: CAISGRDDTEAFF. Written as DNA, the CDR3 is TGTGCCATCAGTGGCAGGGATGACACTGAAGCTTTCTTT.

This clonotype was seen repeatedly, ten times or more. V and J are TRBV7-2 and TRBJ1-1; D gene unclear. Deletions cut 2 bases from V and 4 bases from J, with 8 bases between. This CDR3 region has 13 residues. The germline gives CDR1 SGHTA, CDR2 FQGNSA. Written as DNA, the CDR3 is TGTGCCAGCAGCTTACATCAGAGCACTGAAGCTTTCTTT. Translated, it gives CASSLHQSTEAFF.

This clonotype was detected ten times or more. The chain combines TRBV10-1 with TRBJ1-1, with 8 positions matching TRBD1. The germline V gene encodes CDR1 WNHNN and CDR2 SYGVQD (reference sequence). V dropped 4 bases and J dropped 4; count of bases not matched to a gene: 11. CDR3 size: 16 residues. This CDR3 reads CASSVGQGAQGTEAFF. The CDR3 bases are TGCGCCAGCAGTGTCGGGCAGGGGGCGCAGGGCACTGAAGCTTTCTTT.

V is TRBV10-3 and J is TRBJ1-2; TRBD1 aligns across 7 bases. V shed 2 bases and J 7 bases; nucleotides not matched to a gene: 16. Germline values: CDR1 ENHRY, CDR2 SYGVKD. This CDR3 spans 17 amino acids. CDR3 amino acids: CAISERDRSPADGGYTF. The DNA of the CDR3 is TGTGCCATCAGTGAGAGGGACAGATCACCCGCCGATGGTGGCTACACCTTC.

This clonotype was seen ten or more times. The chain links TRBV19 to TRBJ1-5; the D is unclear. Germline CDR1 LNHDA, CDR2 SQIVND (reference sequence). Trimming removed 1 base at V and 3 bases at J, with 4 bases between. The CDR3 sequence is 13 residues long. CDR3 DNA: TGTGCCAGTAGTATAGGGGACAATCAGCCCCAGCATTTT. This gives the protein CASSIGDNQPQHF.

The CDR3 reads CASSRARGGEQYF. For the CDR3, the DNA is TGCGCCAGCAGCCGAGCCCGGGGAGGTGAGCAGTACTTC. This sequence joins TRBV5-1 and TRBJ2-7, with D possibly TRBD2 on 6 matching bases. The CDR3 runs to 13 residues. V lost 4 bases, J lost 7 bases, and 15 bases lay in between. Germline CDR1 reads SGHRS; CDR2 reads YFSETQ.

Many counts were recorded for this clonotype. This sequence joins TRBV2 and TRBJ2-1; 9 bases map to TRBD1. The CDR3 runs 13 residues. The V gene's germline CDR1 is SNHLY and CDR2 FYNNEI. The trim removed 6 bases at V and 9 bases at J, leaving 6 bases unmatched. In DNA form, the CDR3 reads TGTGCCAGCAGGGGGACAGGGTCGGCTGAGCAGTTCTTC. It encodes CASRGTGSAEQFF.

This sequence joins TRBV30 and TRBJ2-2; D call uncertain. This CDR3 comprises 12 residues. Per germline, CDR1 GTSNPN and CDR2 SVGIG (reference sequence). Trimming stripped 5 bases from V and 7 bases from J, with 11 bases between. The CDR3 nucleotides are TGTGCCTGGGGGCCGAGGTACGGGGAGCTGTTTTTT. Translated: CAWGPRYGELFF.

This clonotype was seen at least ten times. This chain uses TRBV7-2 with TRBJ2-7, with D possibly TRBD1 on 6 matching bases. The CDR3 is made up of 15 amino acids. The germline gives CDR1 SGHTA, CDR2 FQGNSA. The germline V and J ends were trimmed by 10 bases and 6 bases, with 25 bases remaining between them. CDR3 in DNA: TGTGCCACCAAACGGGCGGACAGCTACTTGGTCGAGCAGTACTTC. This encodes CATKRADSYLVEQYF.

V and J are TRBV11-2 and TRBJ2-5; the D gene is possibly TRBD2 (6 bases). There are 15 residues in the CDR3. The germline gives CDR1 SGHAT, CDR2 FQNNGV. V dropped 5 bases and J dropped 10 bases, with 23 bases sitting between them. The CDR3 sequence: CASSAVEGSFADQYF. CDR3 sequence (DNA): TGTGCCAGCAGCGCAGTGGAGGGGTCTTTTGCGGACCAGTACTTC.

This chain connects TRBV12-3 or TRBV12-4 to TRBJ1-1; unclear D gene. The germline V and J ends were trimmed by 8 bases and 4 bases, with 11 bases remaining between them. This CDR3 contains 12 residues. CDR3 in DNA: TGTGCCAGCGGAGCAGGCCTCACTGAAGCTTTCTTT. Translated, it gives CASGAGLTEAFF.

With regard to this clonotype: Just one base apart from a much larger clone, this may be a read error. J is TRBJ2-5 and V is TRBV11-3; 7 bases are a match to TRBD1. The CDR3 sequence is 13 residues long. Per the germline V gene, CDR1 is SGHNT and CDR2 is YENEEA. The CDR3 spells CTSSLGQQETQYF. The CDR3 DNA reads TGTACCAGCAGCTTGGGACAGCAAGAGACCCAGTACTTC.

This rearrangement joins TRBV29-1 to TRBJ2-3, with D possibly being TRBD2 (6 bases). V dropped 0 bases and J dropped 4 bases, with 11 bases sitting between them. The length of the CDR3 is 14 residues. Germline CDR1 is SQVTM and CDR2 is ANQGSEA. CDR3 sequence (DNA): TGCAGCGTTGAAGATATGACGGGAGCAGATACGCAGTATTTT. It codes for CSVEDMTGADTQYF.

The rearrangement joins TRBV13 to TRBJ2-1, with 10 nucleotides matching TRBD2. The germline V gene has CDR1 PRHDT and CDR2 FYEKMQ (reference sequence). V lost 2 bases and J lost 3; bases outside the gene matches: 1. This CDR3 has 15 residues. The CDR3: CASSLTSGDYNEQFF. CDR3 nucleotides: TGTGCCAGCAGCTTAACTAGCGGGGACTACAATGAGCAGTTCTTC.

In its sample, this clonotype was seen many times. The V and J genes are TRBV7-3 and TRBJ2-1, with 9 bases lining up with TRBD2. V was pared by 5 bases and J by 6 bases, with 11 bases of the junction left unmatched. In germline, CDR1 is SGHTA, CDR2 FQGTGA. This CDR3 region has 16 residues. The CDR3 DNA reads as TGTGCCAGCAGCCCCTTCGGCGGGAGGGTTCCCAATGAGCAGTTCTTC. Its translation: CASSPFGGRVPNEQFF.

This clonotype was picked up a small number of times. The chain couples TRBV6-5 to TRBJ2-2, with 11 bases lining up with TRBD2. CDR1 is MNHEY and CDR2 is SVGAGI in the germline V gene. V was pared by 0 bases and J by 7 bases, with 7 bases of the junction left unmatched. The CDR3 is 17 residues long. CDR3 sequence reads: CASSYSISGGADGELFF. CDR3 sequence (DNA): TGTGCCAGCAGTTACTCGATTAGCGGGGGGGCGGACGGGGAGCTGTTTTTT.

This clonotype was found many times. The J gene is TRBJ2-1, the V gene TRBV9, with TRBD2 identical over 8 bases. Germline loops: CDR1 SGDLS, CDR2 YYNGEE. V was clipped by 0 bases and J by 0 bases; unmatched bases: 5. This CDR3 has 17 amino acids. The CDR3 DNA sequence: TGTGCCAGCAGCGTAGGCACAGCGGGGGCCTCCTACAATGAGCAGTTCTTC. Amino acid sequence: CASSVGTAGASYNEQFF.

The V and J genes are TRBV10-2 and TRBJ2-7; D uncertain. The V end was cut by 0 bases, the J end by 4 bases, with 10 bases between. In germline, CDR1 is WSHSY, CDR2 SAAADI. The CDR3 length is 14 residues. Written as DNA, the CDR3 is TGCGCCAGCAGTGAGTCCGGCAGGCGGTACGAGCAGTACTTC. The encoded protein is CASSESGRRYEQYF.

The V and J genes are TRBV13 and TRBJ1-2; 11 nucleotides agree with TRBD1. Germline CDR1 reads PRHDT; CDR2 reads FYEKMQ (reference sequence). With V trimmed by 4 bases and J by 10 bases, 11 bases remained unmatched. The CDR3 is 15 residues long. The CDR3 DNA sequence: TGTGCCAGCAGCTCACGGGACAGGGGGATAAGAGCCTACACCTTC. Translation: CASSSRDRGIRAYTF.

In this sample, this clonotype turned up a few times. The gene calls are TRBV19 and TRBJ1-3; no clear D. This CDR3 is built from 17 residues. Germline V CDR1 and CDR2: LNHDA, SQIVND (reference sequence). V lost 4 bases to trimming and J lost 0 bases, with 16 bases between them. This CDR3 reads CASSTVRGPSSGNTIYF. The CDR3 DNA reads TGTGCCAGTAGTACAGTCCGGGGTCCAAGCTCTGGAAACACCATATATTTT. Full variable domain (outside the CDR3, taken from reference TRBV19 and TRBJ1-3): DGGITQSPKYLFRKEGQNVTLSCEQNLNHDAMYWYRQDPGQGLRLIYYSQIVNDFQKGDIAEGYSVSREKKESFPLTVTSAQKNPTAFYLCASSTVRGPSSGNTIYFGEGSWLTVV.

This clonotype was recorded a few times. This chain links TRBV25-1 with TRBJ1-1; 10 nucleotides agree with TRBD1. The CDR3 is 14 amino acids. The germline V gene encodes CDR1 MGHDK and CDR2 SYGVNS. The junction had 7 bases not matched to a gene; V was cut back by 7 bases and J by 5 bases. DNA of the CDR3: TGTGCCAGCACCGAGGGACAGGGGAGGACTGAAGCTTTCTTT. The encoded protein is CASTEGQGRTEAFF.

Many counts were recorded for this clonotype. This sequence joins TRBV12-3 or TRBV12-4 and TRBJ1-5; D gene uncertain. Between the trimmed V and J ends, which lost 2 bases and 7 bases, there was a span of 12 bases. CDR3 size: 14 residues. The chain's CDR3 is CASSLMGIGQPQHF. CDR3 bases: TGTGCCAGCAGTTTAATGGGAATCGGCCAGCCCCAGCATTTT.

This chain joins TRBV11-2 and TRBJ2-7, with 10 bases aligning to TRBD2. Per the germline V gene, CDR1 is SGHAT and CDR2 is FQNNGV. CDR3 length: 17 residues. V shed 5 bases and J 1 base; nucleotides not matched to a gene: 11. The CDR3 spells CASSPGAGGINSYEQYF. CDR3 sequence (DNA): TGTGCCAGCAGCCCAGGAGCGGGGGGGATTAATTCCTACGAGCAGTACTTC. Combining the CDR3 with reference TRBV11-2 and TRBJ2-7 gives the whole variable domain EAGVAQSPRYKIIEKRQSVAFWCNPISGHATLYWYQQILGQGPKLLIQFQNNGVVDDSQLPKDRFSAERLKGVDSTLKIQPAKLEDSAVYLCASSPGAGGINSYEQYFGPGTRLTVT.